These T cell receptor beta chains were read from a single sample in a study of control samples from healthy donors and cancer patients. Sequenced by immunoSEQ multiplex PCR; TCRdb stores in-frame clones only, minus some. The sample has 390,000 or so clones, 75% to 95% seen once. Sequenced: PBMCs. Every receptor here comes from a man aged 35 to 55 with head and neck cancer. Each CDR3 is given with its conserved first and last residue.

V gene	J gene	CDR3 protein
TRBV2	TRBJ2-1	CASSEGVLISEQFF
TRBV11-3	TRBJ2-7	CASSLRTGNYEQYF
TRBV6-1	TRBJ1-1	CASSEVVGATEAFF
TRBV9	TRBJ2-2	CASSAVQGNPGELFF
TRBV27	TRBJ1-2	CASSDPPGTSFYGYTF
TRBV11-2	TRBJ1-1	CASSQDRGTEAFF
TRBV11-2	TRBJ2-7	CASGTPYEQYF
TRBV6-1	TRBJ2-1	CASSDRGRYNEQFF
TRBV10-1	TRBJ2-7	CASSDSGIYEQYF
TRBV9	TRBJ2-6	CASSVESGASSGANVLTF
TRBV5-1	TRBJ2-3	CASSRGASTDTQYF
TRBV5-4	TRBJ2-2	CASSLGAGITGELFF
TRBV9	TRBJ2-5	CASSALLSGRGSGTQYF
TRBV18	TRBJ2-7	CATHREKSSYEQYF
TRBV30	TRBJ1-6	CAWKGLGNSPLHF
TRBV10-3	TRBJ1-1	CAISEGTGGFTEAFF
TRBV27	TRBJ1-6	CATRTGGSHNSPLHF
TRBV21-1	TRBJ1-5	CASSKDVRTGNQPQHF
TRBV20-1	TRBJ1-2	CSAPTRDGYTF
TRBV18	TRBJ2-7	CASSPSPGTSSYEQYF
TRBV30	TRBJ1-2	CAWITGGSRGYTF
TRBV7-8	TRBJ1-2	CASSLPSEGKRGYTF
TRBV27	TRBJ2-5	CASSLLLGGETQYF
TRBV28	TRBJ1-2	CASSPGTVRGDYGYTF
TRBV30	TRBJ2-5	CAWRVLSYQETQYF
TRBV28	TRBJ2-6	CASSDEGQLFLSGANVLTF
TRBV10-1	TRBJ2-5	CASSDRLDPANQETQYF
TRBV5-4	TRBJ2-1	CASSLGSGSLLTYNEQFF
TRBV6-5	TRBJ1-2	CASRYRAPNYGYTF
TRBV5-5	TRBJ1-6	CASSLSTDNSPLHF
TRBV27	TRBJ2-1	CASSFVRSGKHNEQFF
TRBV28	TRBJ1-1	CASSFIQLNTEAFF
TRBV2	TRBJ1-6	CASSVNVGGAGGDSPLHF
TRBV6-1	TRBJ2-2	CASSQDRGLNTGELFF
TRBV28	TRBJ1-1	CASTQGSGNTEAFF
TRBV27	TRBJ2-3	CASSHPPLRADTQYF
TRBV7-2	TRBJ1-2	CASSLVGTPGGYTF